This TCR beta chain was sequenced during a study of response to subunit inactivated influenza vaccine. Germline V lookup: CDR1 SQVTM, CDR2 ANQGSEA. The CDR3 totals 14 residues. V lost 1 base to trimming and J lost 2 bases, with 9 bases between them. TCRdb reanalysed the RT-PCR reads using MiXCR and keeps one entry per CDR3 protein. The sample holds roughly 170,000 distinct CDR3 sequences, approximately 8.7% seen once. The chain carries TRBV29-1 and TRBJ1-3, with a possible D match to TRBD1 (5 bases). The source was non-naive T cells sorted from PBMCs, collected on the day of vaccination. The TCR was taken from a man aged 50-59 years who received an inactivated influenza vaccine. CDR3 residues: CSVEGPGTGNTIYF. The DNA of the CDR3 is TGCAGCGTTGAAGGGCCAGGGACTGGAAACACCATATATTTT.